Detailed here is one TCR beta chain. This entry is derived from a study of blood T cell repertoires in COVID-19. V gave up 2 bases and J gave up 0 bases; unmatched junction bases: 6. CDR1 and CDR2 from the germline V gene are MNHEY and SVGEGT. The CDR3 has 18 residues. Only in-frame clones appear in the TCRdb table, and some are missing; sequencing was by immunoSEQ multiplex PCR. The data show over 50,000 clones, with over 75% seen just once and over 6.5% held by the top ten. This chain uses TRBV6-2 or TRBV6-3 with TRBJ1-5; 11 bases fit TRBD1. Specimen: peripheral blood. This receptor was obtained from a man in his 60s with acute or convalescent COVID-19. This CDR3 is CASSYPPGQGDSNQPQHF. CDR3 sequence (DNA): TGTGCCAGCAGTTACCCCCCGGGACAGGGGGATAGCAATCAGCCCCAGCATTTT.